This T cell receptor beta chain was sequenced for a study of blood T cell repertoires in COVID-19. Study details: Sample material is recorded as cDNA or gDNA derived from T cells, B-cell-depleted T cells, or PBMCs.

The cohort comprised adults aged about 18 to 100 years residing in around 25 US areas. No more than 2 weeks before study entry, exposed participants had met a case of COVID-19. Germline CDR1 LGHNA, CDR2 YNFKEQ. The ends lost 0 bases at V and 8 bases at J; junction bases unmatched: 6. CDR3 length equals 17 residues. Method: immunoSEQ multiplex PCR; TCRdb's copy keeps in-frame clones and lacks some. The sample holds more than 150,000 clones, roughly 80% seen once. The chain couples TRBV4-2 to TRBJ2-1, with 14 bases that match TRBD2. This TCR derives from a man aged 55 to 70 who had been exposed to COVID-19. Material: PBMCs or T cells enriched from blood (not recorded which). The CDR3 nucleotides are TGTGCCAGCAGCCAAGATGGTGCGACTAGCGGGAGGGATGAGCAGTTCTTC. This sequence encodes CASSQDGATSGRDEQFF.